The 13 T cell receptor beta chains listed next were all sequenced from one sample in a study of T cells in Graves' hyperthyroidism and ophthalmopathy. Amplification yielded TCR beta CDR3 regions, with RNA transcripts as the source. The HTBI primer set drove a first-round RT-PCR of the TCR CDR3. TCRdb redid the calling of the multiplex PCR reads with MiXCR, one entry per CDR3 protein. The data show approximately 600,000 distinct CDR3 sequences, with around 21% seen just once and about 35% held by the top ten. Sequenced input: blood. These receptors were taken from a man aged 25-45 years with Graves' ophthalmopathy.

This chain joins TRBV2 and TRBJ1-4; D is perhaps TRBD1 (5 bases). CDR3 length: 15 residues. Germline values: CDR1 SNHLY, CDR2 FYNNEI. V was clipped by 3 bases and J by 4 bases, with 12 bases between them. Written as DNA, the CDR3 is TGTGCCAGCAGTGATGGTGGGACCGGTAATGAAAAACTGTTTTTT. Translating gives CASSDGGTGNEKLFF.

This chain connects TRBV4-1 to TRBJ2-4; 7 nucleotides align to TRBD1. This CDR3 comprises 15 residues. The trim removed 0 bases at V and 4 bases at J, leaving 3 bases unmatched. The V gene's germline CDR1 is MGHRA and CDR2 YSYEKL. This chain's CDR3 is CASSQETGPKNIQYF. The CDR3 nucleotides read TGCGCCAGCAGCCAAGAGACAGGGCCAAAAAACATTCAGTACTTC.

This chain uses TRBV3-1 with TRBJ2-7; D is uncertain. CDR1 is LGHDT and CDR2 is YNNKEL in the germline V gene (reference sequence). The length of the CDR3 is 12 residues. V was cut by 4 bases and J by 5 bases, with 9 bases left in between. CDR3 protein: CASSRHSNEQYF. CDR3 DNA sequence: TGTGCCAGCAGCCGCCACAGTAACGAGCAGTACTTC.

This clonotype showed up just a few times. V and J are TRBV25-1 and TRBJ1-4; D is unresolved. CDR3 length equals 16 residues. Between the trimmed V and J ends, which lost 2 bases and 0 bases, there was a span of 10 bases. Germline values: CDR1 MGHDK, CDR2 SYGVNS. CDR3 residues: CASSERLDATNEKLFF. CDR3 coding DNA: TGTGCCAGCAGTGAACGGTTGGATGCAACTAATGAAAAACTGTTTTTT.

This clonotype has at least ten counts. The chain joins TRBV2 to TRBJ2-7, with 8 positions matching TRBD2. Losses at the gene ends were 6 bases for V and 0 bases for J; bases not matched to a gene: 4. Germline assignment: CDR1 SNHLY and CDR2 FYNNEI. The CDR3 sequence is 14 residues long. CDR3 amino acids: CASSRTSSSYEQYF. The CDR3 bases are TGTGCCAGCAGCCGGACTAGCAGCTCCTACGAGCAGTACTTC. The complete variable domain, with remaining parts taken from reference TRBV2 and TRBJ2-7, reads EPEVTQTPSHQVTQMGQEVILRCVPISNHLYFYWYRQILGQKVEFLVSFYNNEISEKSEIFDDQFSVERPDGSNFTLKIRSTKLEDSAMYFCASSRTSSSYEQYFGPGTRLTVT.

This clonotype has just a few counts. The chain has TRBV12-3 or TRBV12-4 and TRBJ2-3; 10 nucleotides align to TRBD2. The ends lost 7 bases at V and 3 bases at J; junction bases unmatched: 7. The CDR3 has 15 residues. CDR3: CASTSSGRGTDTQYF. In nucleotides, the CDR3 is TGTGCCAGCACTTCGAGCGGGAGGGGTACAGATACGCAGTATTTT.

This clonotype was seen repeatedly, ten times or more. The rearrangement joins TRBV20-1 to TRBJ2-7, with TRBD2 matching 11 bases. The CDR3 runs 13 residues. The V and J ends lost 1 base and 8 bases, in that order; junction bases with no gene match: 4. Germline CDR1 is DFQATT and CDR2 is SNEGSKA (reference sequence). CDR3: CSARVAGGPQQYF. The CDR3 DNA follows: TGCAGTGCTAGAGTAGCGGGAGGGCCCCAGCAGTACTTC.

The V and J genes are TRBV4-2 and TRBJ2-7, with 7 bases aligning to TRBD1. This CDR3 contains 14 residues. Trimming took 1 base from V and 3 from J; bases not matched to a gene: 3. Looked up from germline, CDR1 is LGHNA and CDR2 is YNFKEQ. DNA of the CDR3: TGTGCCAGCAGCCAAGCCGGGGACAGCTACGAGCAGTACTTC. Translation gives CASSQAGDSYEQYF.

This clonotype showed up just a few times. The V and J genes are TRBV30 and TRBJ2-3; 14 bases are a match to TRBD2. CDR1 is GTSNPN, CDR2 SVGIG, per germline (reference sequence). V was clipped by 3 bases and J by 0 bases; unmatched bases: 2. This CDR3 has 16 amino acids. CDR3 sequence (DNA): TGTGCCTGGAGCAGACTAGCGGGAGGGAGCACAGATACGCAGTATTTT. Amino acid sequence: CAWSRLAGGSTDTQYF.

This clonotype was recorded many times. V and J are TRBV11-2 and TRBJ1-1, with D unresolved. Trimming stripped 7 bases from V and 0 bases from J, with 15 bases between. This CDR3 has 15 amino acids. Germline-derived CDR1 and CDR2 are SGHAT and FQNNGV. The CDR3 here is CASTFTGSLNTEAFF. Here the CDR3 DNA reads TGTGCCAGCACCTTTACCGGGTCTCTGAACACTGAAGCTTTCTTT.

The chain links TRBV28 to TRBJ2-7; 10 bases are a match to TRBD2. In germline, CDR1 is MDHEN, CDR2 SYDVKM. The CDR3 runs 16 residues. Germline trimming cut 6 bases from V and 4 bases from J; bases unmatched to any gene: 12. The DNA of the CDR3 is TGTGCCAGCAGCGGAGCGGGGGGGTCGAGTAGGTACGAGCAGTACTTC. Translation gives CASSGAGGSSRYEQYF.

The CDR3 DNA reads as TGTGCCGGAGCGAAGGGGACTGGAAACACCATATATTTT. Translated: CAGAKGTGNTIYF. The genes are TRBV30 and TRBJ1-3; D may be TRBD1 (5 bases). The V gene lost 8 bases and the J gene lost 2 bases, with 13 bases spanning the gap. CDR3 length: 13 residues. CDR1 is GTSNPN, CDR2 SVGIG, per germline (reference sequence).

This clonotype showed up just a few times. The J gene is TRBJ2-5, the V gene TRBV15; perhaps TRBD2 as D (6 bases). Looked up from germline, CDR1 is LNHNV and CDR2 is YYDKDF (reference sequence). The length of the CDR3 is 14 residues. V gave up 0 bases and J gave up 2 bases, with 7 bases separating them. The CDR3 spells CATSREGGQETQYF. Here the CDR3 DNA reads TGTGCCACCAGCAGAGAGGGAGGTCAAGAGACCCAGTACTTC.